The clone carrying this T cell receptor (beta chain) has a count of ten or more. From the PCR reads, TCRdb re-called clones with MiXCR. The sample lists more than 70,000 clones, 8.6% occurring once. These data come from a study of metastatic and nonmetastatic thyroid tumors. Trimming took off 5 bases at V and 2 bases at J, with 21 bases between the two ends. This CDR3 has 17 amino acids. The germline gives CDR1 SGHAT, CDR2 FQDESV (reference sequence). No patient had received any treatment before thyroid surgery. Sequenced material: blood. The chain links TRBV11-1 to TRBJ1-1; a possible D gene is TRBD1 (5 bases). The clonotype originates from a female donor with papillary thyroid cancer or a benign thyroid nodule (not recorded which). Some clones in this sample may be carry-over from other donors' samples. CDR3 amino acids: CASSLPWTQGINTEAFF. CDR3 coding DNA: TGTGCCAGCAGCCTCCCTTGGACCCAGGGAATCAACACTGAAGCTTTCTTT.